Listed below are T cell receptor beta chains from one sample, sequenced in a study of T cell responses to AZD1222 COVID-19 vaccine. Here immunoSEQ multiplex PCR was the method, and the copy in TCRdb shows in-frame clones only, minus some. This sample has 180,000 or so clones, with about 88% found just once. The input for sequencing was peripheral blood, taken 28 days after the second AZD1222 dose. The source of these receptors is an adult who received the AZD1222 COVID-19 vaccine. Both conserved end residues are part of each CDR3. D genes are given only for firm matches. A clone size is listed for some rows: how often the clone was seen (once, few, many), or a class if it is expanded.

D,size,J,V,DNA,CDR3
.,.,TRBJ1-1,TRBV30,TGTGCCTGGAGTGTCCGGGTGGGGACTGAAGCTTTCTTT,CAWSVRVGTEAFF
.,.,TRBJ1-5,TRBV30,TGTGCCTGGAGTGTGCAGGGAGGTCAGCCCCAGCATTTT,CAWSVQGGQPQHF
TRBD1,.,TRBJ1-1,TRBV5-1,TGCGCCAGCAGCCATACTCTAGGAGGGGGCAATACTGAAGCTTTCTTT,CASSHTLGGGNTEAFF
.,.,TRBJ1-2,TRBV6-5,TGTGCCACGGAACAAACGGGATCGGGCTACACCTTC,CATEQTGSGYTF
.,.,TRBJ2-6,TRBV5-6,TGTGCCAGCAGCTTGGTTGGGGCCAACGTCCTGACTTTC,CASSLVGANVLTF
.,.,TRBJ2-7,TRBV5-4,TGTGCCAGCAGCCTTGGGTGGGGTGGGAACTACGAGCAGTACTTC,CASSLGWGGNYEQYF
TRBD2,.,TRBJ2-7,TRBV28,TGTGCCAGCAGTCGAGGGACTAGCCAGGAGCAGTACTTC,CASSRGTSQEQYF
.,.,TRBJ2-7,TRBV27,TGTGCCAGCAGTTTATCCCCGCGTCCCGGCGAGCAGTACTTC,CASSLSPRPGEQYF
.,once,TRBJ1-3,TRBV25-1,TGTGCCAGCAGTGAACGACGTGGATCTGGAAACACCATATATTTT,CASSERRGSGNTIYF
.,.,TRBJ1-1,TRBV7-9,TGTGCCAGCAGCTTAAGTCATGCGGGCGGTGAAGCTTTCTTT,CASSLSHAGGEAFF
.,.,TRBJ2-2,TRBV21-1,TGTGCCAGCAGCCCGTGTGGGTGGGGTACTACCGGGGAGCTGTTTTTT,CASSPCGWGTTGELFF
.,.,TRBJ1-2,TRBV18,TGTGCCAGCTCACCCGATCGGGAGTATGGCTACACCTTC,CASSPDREYGYTF
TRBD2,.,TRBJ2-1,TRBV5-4,TGTGCCAGCAGCCGAGACGGACTAGCGGCGAATGAGCAGTTCTTC,CASSRDGLAANEQFF
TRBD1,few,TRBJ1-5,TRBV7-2,TGTGCCAGCAGCTTATGGGAGGACAGGGACAATCAGCCCCAGCATTTT,CASSLWEDRDNQPQHF
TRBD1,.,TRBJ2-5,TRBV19,TGTGCCAGTAGTCTGGACAGGGGACGAGAGACCCAGTACTTC,CASSLDRGRETQYF
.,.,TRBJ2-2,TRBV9,TGTGCCAGCAGCGTAGGTAGACTTAACACCGGGGAGCTGTTTTTT,CASSVGRLNTGELFF
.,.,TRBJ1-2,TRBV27,TGTGCCAGCAGTCCCTGGACATCCTACTATGGCTACACCTTC,CASSPWTSYYGYTF
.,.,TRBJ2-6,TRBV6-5,TGTGCCAGGCATACGGAATCTGGGGCCAACGTCCTGACTTTC,CARHTESGANVLTF
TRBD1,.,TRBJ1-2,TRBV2,TGTGCCCGAAGGACAGGCCCCTGGGAAATGGATGGCTACACCTTC,CARRTGPWEMDGYTF
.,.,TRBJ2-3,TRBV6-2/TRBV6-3,TGTGCCAGCAGTTACTCGACAGGAAGTGATGGGGATACGCAGTATTTT,CASSYSTGSDGDTQYF
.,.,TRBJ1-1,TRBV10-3,TGTGCCATCGGTGTTACCATGAACACTGAAGCTTTCTTT,CAIGVTMNTEAFF
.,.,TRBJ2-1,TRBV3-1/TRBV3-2,TGTGCCAGCAGCCAAGATATGAGTGAGCAGTTCTTC,CASSQDMSEQFF
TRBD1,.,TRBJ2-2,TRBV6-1,TGTGCCAGCATCGGACAGGGCTACACCGGGGAGCTGTTTTTT,CASIGQGYTGELFF
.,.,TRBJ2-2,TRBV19,TGTGCCAGCCACCTGGGGGCGGTCGGGGAGCTGTTTTTT,CASHLGAVGELFF
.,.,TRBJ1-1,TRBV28,TGTGCCAGCAGTTTACGGAACACTGAAGCTTTCTTT,CASSLRNTEAFF
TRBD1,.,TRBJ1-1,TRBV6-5,TGTGCCAGCATCCCGGGACAGGGGGTCACTGAAGCTTTCTTT,CASIPGQGVTEAFF
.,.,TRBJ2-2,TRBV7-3,TGTGCCAGCAGCTTATTCGCGGATAACACCGGGGAGCTGTTTTTT,CASSLFADNTGELFF
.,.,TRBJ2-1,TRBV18,TGTGCCAGCTCCCTATCCGACGGGGCCGGAGAGCAGTTCTTC,CASSLSDGAGEQFF
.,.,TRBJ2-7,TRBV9,TGTGCCAGCAGCGCTGACCCCTTGAACGAGCAGTACTTC,CASSADPLNEQYF
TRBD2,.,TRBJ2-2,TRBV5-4,TGTGCCAGCAGCCCCGAGGCGGGAGACGGGGAGCTGTTTTTT,CASSPEAGDGELFF
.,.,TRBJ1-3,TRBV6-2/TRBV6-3,TGTGCCAGCAGTTACTTGGGGGTCTCTGGAAACACCATATATTTT,CASSYLGVSGNTIYF
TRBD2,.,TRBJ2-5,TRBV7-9,TGTGCCAGCAGCCAGAAGGCGGGAGAGTTAAAAGAGACCCAGTACTTC,CASSQKAGELKETQYF
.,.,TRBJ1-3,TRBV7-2,TGTGCCAGCAGCCGCGGGGAAACCGGAAACACCATATATTTT,CASSRGETGNTIYF
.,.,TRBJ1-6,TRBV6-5,TGTGCCAGTGGACGGGGAGATTCACCCCTCCACTTT,CASGRGDSPLHF
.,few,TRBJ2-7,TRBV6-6,TGTGCCAGCAGTTACTCTGAGGACTCCTACGAGCAGTACTTC,CASSYSEDSYEQYF
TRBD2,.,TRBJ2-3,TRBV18,TGTGCCAGCTCACCACCCGCTAGCGGGAGTTACACAGATACGCAGTATTTT,CASSPPASGSYTDTQYF
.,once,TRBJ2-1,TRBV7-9,TGTGCCAGCAGCCTAGGCCCAGGTGAGCAGTTCTTC,CASSLGPGEQFF
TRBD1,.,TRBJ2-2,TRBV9,TGTGCCAGCAGCCCCCAGGGGGTGGACACCGGGGAGCTGTTTTTT,CASSPQGVDTGELFF
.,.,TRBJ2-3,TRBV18,TGTGCCAGCTTCCGGCGCGTCGAGGATACGCAGTATTTT,CASFRRVEDTQYF
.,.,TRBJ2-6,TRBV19,TGTGCCAGTAGTATACGCCGGGGGCTCCTCTCTGGGGCCAACGTCCTGACTTTC,CASSIRRGLLSGANVLTF
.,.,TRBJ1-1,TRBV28,TGTGCCAGCACCGAGGGGGACACTGAAGCTTTCTTT,CASTEGDTEAFF
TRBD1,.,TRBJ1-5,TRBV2,TGTGCCAGCAGTGGAACAGGGGGCGAACAGCCCCAGCATTTT,CASSGTGGEQPQHF
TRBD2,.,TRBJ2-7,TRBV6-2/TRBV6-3,TGTGCCAGCAGCATCGGACTAGCGGGAGGGTGGCACGAGCAGTACTTC,CASSIGLAGGWHEQYF
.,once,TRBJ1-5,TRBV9,TGTGCCAGGGGGAGCACAGCCGTTCTATTTAGCAATCAGCCCCAGCATTTT,CARGSTAVLFSNQPQHF
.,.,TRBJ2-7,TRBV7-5,TGTGCCAGAAGCTTAGCCCCCGCCACCCTCTCCTACGAGCAGTACTTC,CARSLAPATLSYEQYF
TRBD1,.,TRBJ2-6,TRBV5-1,TGCGCCAGCAGCCAATCGGGACAGGGAAGCTCTGGGGCCAACGTCCTGACTTTC,CASSQSGQGSSGANVLTF
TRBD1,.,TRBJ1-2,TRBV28,TGTGCCAGCAGAGGAGACAGGGCTGGCTACACCTTC,CASRGDRAGYTF
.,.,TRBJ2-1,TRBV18,TGTGCCAGCTCACCCGGGACGAGCTCCTACAATGAGCAGTTCTTC,CASSPGTSSYNEQFF
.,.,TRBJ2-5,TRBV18,TGTGCCAGCTCACCACCGGGTTCTGGAGCCTCCCGGGGGACCCAGTACTTC,CASSPPGSGASRGTQYF
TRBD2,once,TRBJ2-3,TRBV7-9,TGTGCCAGCAGCTTAGTATCCGGACTAGCCTCAGATACGCAGTATTTT,CASSLVSGLASDTQYF